This TCR beta chain was captured in a study of cytomegalovirus exposure and HLA in healthy donors. Findings of the study overall: The study had only CMV serostatus as immune exposure information. In an earlier analysis, in 540 or so donors, most V segments appeared productive either ~90% or ~30% of the time. The classifier, whose performance was assessed in both the original and validation cohorts, reportedly diagnosed cytomegalovirus status with high specificity and sensitivity.

Remarks on this clone: The antigen remains undetermined.

The CDR3 totals 14 residues. Germline loops: CDR1 MGHDK, CDR2 SYGVNS. V dropped 6 bases and J dropped 11 bases, with 22 bases sitting between them. The PCR made use of 60 Vbeta and 13 Jbeta primers. TCRdb keeps only in-frame clones here, not all; method: immunoSEQ multiplex PCR. Among about 150,000 clones listed, roughly 75% were seen once. The source of this sequence is a woman in her fifties or sixties in good health and CMV-seropositive. The sample taken for sequencing was PBMCs. The V gene is TRBV25-1, the J gene TRBJ2-5; a weak D match, TRBD1 (6 bases). CDR3 protein: CASRGVGVEGEQYF. The CDR3 DNA follows: TGTGCCAGCAGAGGCGTTGGTGTTGAGGGGGAGCAGTACTTC.